This T cell receptor (beta chain) originates from a study of a mutant IDH1 vaccine in newly diagnosed glioma. As to time point: week 47, end of study. Mutant IDH1 20-mer peptide, at 300 ug, made up each vaccine dose, with topical imiquimod. Scheduled for weeks 1, 3, 5, 7, 11, 15, 19 and 23, eight vaccinations were given to patients. Study results and caveats: Of all patients, 93.3% showed vaccine-induced immune responses.

V was clipped by 3 bases and J by 4 bases, with 7 bases between them. This CDR3 has 13 residues. Germline CDR1 reads SNHLY; CDR2 reads FYNNEI. The assay was immunoSEQ multiplex PCR, and TCRdb's table has in-frame clones only and misses some. The repertoire includes about 34,000 clones, 80% to 90% of them detected once, and around 13% sits in the top ten. Notes on this clone: Its antigen is undetermined.

The chain uses TRBV2 and TRBJ2-1; the D call may be TRBD1 or TRBD2 (5 bases each). The TCR comes from a woman aged 25 to 39 with glioma. The sequencing used PBMCs, collected from a glioma patient whose treatment included an IDH1 peptide vaccine. The CDR3 DNA is TGTGCCAGCAGTGAGGGACCTTACAATGAGCAGTTCTTC. This gives the protein CASSEGPYNEQFF. The full variable domain, in which reference TRBV2 and TRBJ2-1 provide the parts outside the CDR3, is EPEVTQTPSHQVTQMGQEVILRCVPISNHLYFYWYRQILGQKVEFLVSFYNNEISEKSEIFDDQFSVERPDGSNFTLKIRSTKLEDSAMYFCASSEGPYNEQFFGPGTRLTVL.